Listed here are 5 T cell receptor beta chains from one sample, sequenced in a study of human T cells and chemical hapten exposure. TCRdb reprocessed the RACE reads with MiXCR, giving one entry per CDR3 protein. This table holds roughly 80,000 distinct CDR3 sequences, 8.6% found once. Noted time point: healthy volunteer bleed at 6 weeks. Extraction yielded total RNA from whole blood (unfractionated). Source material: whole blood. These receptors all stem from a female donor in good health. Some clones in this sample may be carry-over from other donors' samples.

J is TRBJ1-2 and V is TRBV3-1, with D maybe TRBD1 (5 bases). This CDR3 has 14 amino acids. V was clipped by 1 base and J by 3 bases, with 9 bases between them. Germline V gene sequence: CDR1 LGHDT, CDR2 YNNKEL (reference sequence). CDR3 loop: CASSQGGLDYGYTF. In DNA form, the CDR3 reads TGTGCCAGCAGCCAAGGGGGCCTAGACTATGGCTACACCTTC. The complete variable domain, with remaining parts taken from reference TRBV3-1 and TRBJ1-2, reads DTAVSQTPKYLVTQMGNDKSIKCEQNLGHDTMYWYKQDSKKFLKIMFSYNNKELIINETVPNRFSPKSPDKAHLNLHINSLELGDSAVYFCASSQGGLDYGYTFGSGTRLTVV.

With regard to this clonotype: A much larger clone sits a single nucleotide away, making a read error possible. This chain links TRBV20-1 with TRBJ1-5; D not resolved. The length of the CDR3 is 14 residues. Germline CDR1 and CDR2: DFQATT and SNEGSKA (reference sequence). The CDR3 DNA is TGCAGTGCACGCCGGAGGAATAGCAATCAGTCCCAGCATTTT. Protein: CSARRRNSNQSQHF.

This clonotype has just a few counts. The CDR3 loop is CASSLGAGYNEQFF. As DNA, the CDR3 is TGTGCCAGCAGCTTGGGGGCCGGGTACAATGAGCAGTTCTTC. The rearrangement links TRBV11-2 to TRBJ2-1; D possibly corresponds to TRBD1 (6 bases). The germline gives CDR1 SGHAT, CDR2 FQNNGV. The CDR3 sequence is 14 residues long. The germline V and J ends were trimmed by 3 bases and 4 bases, with 10 bases remaining between them.

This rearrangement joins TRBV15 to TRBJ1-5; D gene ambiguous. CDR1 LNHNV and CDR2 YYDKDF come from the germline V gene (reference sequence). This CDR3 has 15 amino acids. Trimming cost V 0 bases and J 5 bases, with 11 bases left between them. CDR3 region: CATSRDFGGYQPQHF. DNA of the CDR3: TGTGCCACCAGCAGAGATTTTGGAGGGTATCAGCCCCAGCATTTT. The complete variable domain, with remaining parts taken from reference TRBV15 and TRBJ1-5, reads DAMVIQNPRYQVTQFGKPVTLSCSQTLNHNVMYWYQQKSSQAPKLLFHYYDKDFNNEADTPDNFQSRRPNTSFCFLDIRSPGLGDTAMYLCATSRDFGGYQPQHFGDGTRLSIL.

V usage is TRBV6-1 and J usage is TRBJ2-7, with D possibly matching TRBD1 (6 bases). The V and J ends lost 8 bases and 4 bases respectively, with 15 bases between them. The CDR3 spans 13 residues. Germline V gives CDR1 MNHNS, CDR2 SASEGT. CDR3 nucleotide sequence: TGTGCCAGCGGTAGGGACATACCTTACGAGCAGTACTTC. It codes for CASGRDIPYEQYF.